Detailed here is one TCR beta chain. The antigen is not known. This sample is part of a study of cytomegalovirus exposure and HLA in healthy donors. Study-wide results and limits: It was in a later analysis that TCR association rates were seen to vary by HLA locus, highest for DRB1 and lowest for HLA-C. A later analysis linked a missense variant in DCLRE1C to the trimming of TCR beta V and J genes.

In the PCR, 60 Vbeta and 13 Jbeta primers were used. As handled by the study authors: Roughly 10 million shared chains were among around 80 million unique TCR beta chains counted in a later analysis. Sequencing used immunoSEQ multiplex PCR; TCRdb keeps in-frame clones, though not all of them. That table gives V, J and clone size, and the DNA gave D and trimming. Here the sample spans approximately 150,000 clones, 79% being singletons. With V trimmed by 4 bases and J by 4 bases, 11 bases remained unmatched. The CDR3 runs to 16 residues. Per the germline V gene, CDR1 is SGHRS and CDR2 is YFSETQ. The gene calls are TRBV5-1 and TRBJ2-7, with TRBD2 matching over 10 bases. Sequenced: PBMCs. The sequence derives from a man aged 40-49 years in good health and CMV-seronegative. CDR3 DNA sequence: TGCGCCAGCAGCCCGGGGAGGGGACTAGCGAAGTACGAGCAGTACTTC. Translated: CASSPGRGLAKYEQYF.